This TCR beta chain was recovered during a study of T cell responses to AZD1222 COVID-19 vaccine. Only in-frame clones appear in the TCRdb table, and some are missing; sequencing was by immunoSEQ multiplex PCR. This sample carries some 190,000 clones, approximately 86% of them seen once, and the ten largest clones take roughly 8%. The material was peripheral blood, obtained on day 0 of AZD1222 vaccination. The receptor comes from an adult in good health.

The CDR3 DNA reads as TGTGCCAGCAGTTACCCTATGGGCAATCAGCCCCAGCATTTT. It yields the protein CASSYPMGNQPQHF. The V and J genes are TRBV6-6 and TRBJ1-5; D uncertain. Per the germline V gene, CDR1 is MNHNY and CDR2 is SVGAGI (reference sequence). V was shortened by 2 bases and J by 2 bases, with 7 bases between the two germline ends. The length of the CDR3 is 14 residues.